These 28 T cell receptor beta chains were sequenced from one sample in a study of CD4+ T cells in melanoma (dated by TCRdb to between 2021 and 2023). Preparation of the library involved the immunoSEQ multiplex PCR assay. TCRdb limited this immuneACCESS table to in-frame rearrangements with V and J called. A share of clones is missing; checked studies link under half to unresolved V genes, and the rest is unexplained. The sample contains some 13,000 clones, under 80% of them found a single time. Under 13% of the sample is in the top ten clones. The source material was cells from a culture (not recorded whether cultured in vitro). These receptors came from a human donor with melanoma.

This rearrangement joins TRBV10-3 to TRBJ1-5; possibly TRBD1 for D (5 bases). The V gene lost 5 bases and the J gene lost 2 bases, with 10 bases spanning the gap. Germline-derived CDR1 and CDR2 are ENHRY and SYGVKD. The CDR3 totals 14 residues. The CDR3 loop reads CAISQGSRNQPQHF. The CDR3 bases are TGTGCCATCAGTCAGGGATCGCGCAATCAGCCCCAGCATTTT.

This rearrangement joins TRBV2 to TRBJ2-5, with D uncertain. CDR3 length equals 10 residues. The ends were cut back, 6 bases at V and 5 bases at J, with 4 bases in the middle. Germline values: CDR1 SNHLY, CDR2 FYNNEI. CDR3 region: CASRTETQYF. In DNA form, the CDR3 reads TGTGCCAGCAGGACCGAGACCCAGTACTTC. The full variable domain, in which reference TRBV2 and TRBJ2-5 provide the parts outside the CDR3, is EPEVTQTPSHQVTQMGQEVILRCVPISNHLYFYWYRQILGQKVEFLVSFYNNEISEKSEIFDDQFSVERPDGSNFTLKIRSTKLEDSAMYFCASRTETQYFGPGTRLLVL.

The chain couples TRBV15 to TRBJ2-5; 11 nucleotides line up with TRBD2. Germline CDR1 and CDR2: LNHNV and YYDKDF (reference sequence). After removal of 0 bases from V and 4 bases from J, the junction contained 4 bases not matched to a gene. The CDR3 runs to 16 residues. CDR3: CATSREKTSGAETQYF. The CDR3 DNA is TGTGCCACCAGCAGAGAGAAGACTAGCGGGGCAGAGACCCAGTACTTC.

This clone has more than one count but fewer than ten. This rearrangement joins TRBV5-5 to TRBJ1-6, with D tentatively TRBD1 (6 bases). Deletions cut 1 base from V and 10 bases from J, with 9 bases between. Per the germline V gene, CDR1 is SGHKS and CDR2 is YYEKEE (reference sequence). The CDR3 is 13 residues long. The CDR3 region is CASSLTGTSPLHF. CDR3 DNA: TGTGCCAGCAGCTTGACAGGGACCTCACCCCTCCACTTT.

This clone turned up a few times. This chain connects TRBV18 to TRBJ1-2, with D unresolved. CDR1 is KGHSH and CDR2 is LQKENI in the germline V gene. The CDR3 is 14 residues long. Trimming shortened V by 8 bases and J by 4 bases, and 17 bases separated the two germline ends. The CDR3 protein is CASRIGTRSYGYTF. The DNA for the CDR3 is TGTGCCAGCCGGATCGGCACCCGCAGCTATGGCTACACCTTC.

This chain connects TRBV4-1 to TRBJ2-2; 9 bases are shared with TRBD1. Germline trimming cut 0 bases from V and 5 bases from J; bases unmatched to any gene: 7. The CDR3 totals 17 residues. Germline V gene sequence: CDR1 MGHRA, CDR2 YSYEKL. The CDR3 DNA follows: TGCGCCAGCAGCCAAGAAATCACCGGGACAGGGACCGGGGAGCTGTTTTTT. Translation: CASSQEITGTGTGELFF.

The chain has TRBV5-1 and TRBJ1-3; D ambiguous. Germline values: CDR1 SGHRS, CDR2 YFSETQ. This CDR3 region has 14 residues. The V and J ends lost 4 bases and 4 bases respectively, with 12 bases between them. CDR3: CASSVGSGGNTIYF. The CDR3, as DNA: TGCGCCAGCAGCGTGGGATCTGGCGGAAACACCATATATTTT.

This chain's CDR3 is CASSPWTGNEKLFF. CDR3 coding DNA: TGTGCCAGCTCACCGTGGACAGGGAATGAAAAACTGTTTTTT. The V and J genes are TRBV18 and TRBJ1-4; 8 bases match TRBD1. Germline CDR1 reads KGHSH; CDR2 reads LQKENI. This CDR3 contains 14 residues. Trimming at V came to 3 bases and at J to 5 bases, leaving 2 bases not matched to a gene. Combining the CDR3 with reference TRBV18 and TRBJ1-4 gives the whole variable domain NAGVMQNPRHLVRRRGQEARLRCSPMKGHSHVYWYRQLPEEGLKFMVYLQKENIIDESGMPKERFSAEFPKEGPSILRIQQVVRGDSAAYFCASSPWTGNEKLFFGSGTQLSVL.

The CDR3 protein is CASSLGGPGGAKMYGYTF. The CDR3 region has the DNA TGTGCCAGCAGCTTGGGTGGGCCAGGGGGCGCGAAGATGTATGGCTACACCTTC. The chain is built from TRBV5-4 and TRBJ1-2, with TRBD1 matching 8 bases. This CDR3 contains 18 residues. The V gene's germline CDR1 is SGHNT and CDR2 YYREEE (reference sequence). The trim removed 0 bases at V and 5 bases at J, leaving 15 bases unmatched.

This clone came up once. The CDR3 nucleotides read TGTGCCAGCAGTTGGACAGGCGGGGGTGTCGGAGATACGCAGTATTTT. Its protein is CASSWTGGGVGDTQYF. The chain has TRBV11-2 and TRBJ2-3; D is perhaps TRBD1 or TRBD2 (7 bases each). This CDR3 contains 16 residues. V was cut by 6 bases and J by 5 bases, with 21 bases left in between. CDR1 is SGHAT, CDR2 FQNNGV, per germline.

V and J are TRBV4-1 and TRBJ2-3; a weak D match, TRBD2 (6 bases). V lost 1 base to trimming and J lost 6 bases, with 11 bases between them. Germline CDR1 reads MGHRA; CDR2 reads YSYEKL. The CDR3 extends over 14 amino acids. As DNA, the CDR3 is TGCGCCAGCAGCCAAGTGGGAGGTGAGGATACGCAGTATTTT. Translating gives CASSQVGGEDTQYF.

This chain uses TRBV4-1 with TRBJ2-2; possibly TRBD1 or TRBD2 for D (7 bases each). The CDR3 is 16 residues long. Germline CDR1 reads MGHRA; CDR2 reads YSYEKL. V was clipped by 4 bases and J by 2 bases, with 14 bases between them. The CDR3 reads CASSLQGGANTGELFF. CDR3 sequence (DNA): TGCGCCAGCAGCCTCCAGGGGGGGGCAAACACCGGGGAGCTGTTTTTT.

This clone has more than one count but fewer than ten. V gene TRBV5-1 combines with J gene TRBJ1-2, with D possibly TRBD1 on 5 matching bases. Germline V CDR1 and CDR2: SGHRS, YFSETQ. With 5 bases removed from V and 1 base from J, the gap between germline ends came to 15 bases. The CDR3 spans 15 residues. This CDR3 is CASRPVGRGNYGYTF. The CDR3, as DNA: TGCGCCAGCAGGCCTGTGGGGCGGGGTAACTATGGCTACACCTTC.

The rearrangement links TRBV4-1 to TRBJ2-7, with 7 nucleotides matching TRBD1. The CDR3 runs to 17 residues. Germline V gives CDR1 MGHRA, CDR2 YSYEKL. The ends lost 3 bases at V and 5 bases at J; junction bases unmatched: 16. CDR3 protein: CASSHRPKLARGNEQYF. The CDR3 nucleotides read TGCGCCAGCAGCCACCGACCAAAACTGGCCAGGGGGAACGAGCAGTACTTC.

The gene calls are TRBV9 and TRBJ1-1; possibly TRBD1 for D (5 bases). V lost 3 bases, J lost 0 bases, and 18 bases lay in between. The CDR3 has 17 residues. Germline V gene lookup returns CDR1 SGDLS and CDR2 YYNGEE. The CDR3 DNA sequence: TGTGCCAGCAGCGGAGAGGAGGGGCTCCTCGTGAACACTGAAGCTTTCTTT. As protein: CASSGEEGLLVNTEAFF.

This rearrangement joins TRBV18 to TRBJ1-5, with 7 bases identical to TRBD1. Trimming cost V 4 bases and J 2 bases; bases outside gene matches: 5. The CDR3 runs to 15 residues. Germline V gene lookup returns CDR1 KGHSH and CDR2 LQKENI. For the CDR3, the DNA is TGTGCCAGCTCACTGGCGGGACAGCGCAATCAGCCCCAGCATTTT. Encoded protein: CASSLAGQRNQPQHF.

The chain has TRBV7-3 and TRBJ1-1, with a weak D call TRBD1 (5 bases). Trimming cost V 5 bases and J 4 bases, with 8 bases left between them. The CDR3 totals 12 residues. In germline, CDR1 is SGHTA, CDR2 FQGTGA. In DNA, the CDR3 is TGTGCCAGCAGCAATGGGGGCACTGAAGCTTTCTTT. It is translated as CASSNGGTEAFF.

The rearrangement links TRBV6-1 to TRBJ1-1; no definite D call. There are 14 residues in the CDR3. Trimming left V 4 bases short and J 0 bases short, with 9 bases between. From germline, CDR1 is MNHNS and CDR2 SASEGT. DNA of the CDR3: TGTGCCAGCAGTGTTAGGCTGATGAACACTGAAGCTTTCTTT. Its translation is CASSVRLMNTEAFF.

V is TRBV2 and J is TRBJ2-7; TRBD1 matches 7 bases. The CDR3 covers 13 residues. With 4 bases clipped from V and 3 bases from J, the junction kept 3 bases outside the gene matches. Germline V lookup: CDR1 SNHLY, CDR2 FYNNEI. The CDR3 sequence is CASSVDRVYEQYF. The DNA of the CDR3 is TGTGCCAGCAGTGTTGACAGGGTCTACGAGCAGTACTTC.

J is TRBJ2-2 and V is TRBV11-1; D is unclear. Germline CDR1 reads SGHAT; CDR2 reads FQDESV (reference sequence). V was cut by 8 bases and J by 1 base, with 8 bases left in between. CDR3 length equals 13 residues. In DNA, the CDR3 is TGTGCCAGCGTATCCCAGAACACCGGGGAGCTGTTTTTT. Protein sequence: CASVSQNTGELFF.

The rearrangement joins TRBV18 to TRBJ2-5, with a weak D call TRBD1 (5 bases). CDR3 length equals 14 residues. The V end was cut by 3 bases, the J end by 5 bases, with 13 bases between. Germline-derived CDR1 and CDR2 are KGHSH and LQKENI. The CDR3 region has the DNA TGTGCCAGCTCACCCAACAGGATCGGGGAGACCCAGTACTTC. Protein sequence: CASSPNRIGETQYF.

The chain uses TRBV7-9 and TRBJ2-5, with 9 nucleotides matching TRBD2. The CDR3 totals 13 residues. J gave up 4 bases and V 5 bases, and 2 bases lay outside the gene matches. CDR1 is SEHNR and CDR2 is FQNEAQ in the germline V gene (reference sequence). DNA for the CDR3: TGTGCCAGCAGCATGGGACTAGCAGAGACCCAGTACTTC. It encodes CASSMGLAETQYF. Together with reference TRBV7-9 and TRBJ2-5, the CDR3 gives the full variable domain: DTGVSQNPRHKITKRGQNVTFRCDPISEHNRLYWYRQTLGQGPEFLTYFQNEAQLEKSRLLSDRFSAERPKGSFSTLEIQRTEQGDSAMYLCASSMGLAETQYFGPGTRLLVL.

The CDR3 region has the DNA TGCGCCAGCAGCTTGCAGGGGCAGGGCACTGAAGCTTTCTTT. It codes for CASSLQGQGTEAFF. The chain combines TRBV5-1 with TRBJ1-1; D perhaps matches TRBD1 (6 bases). Germline V lookup: CDR1 SGHRS, CDR2 YFSETQ. The CDR3 length is 14 residues. V was cut by 1 base and J by 4 bases, with 11 bases left in between.

The chain joins TRBV7-6 to TRBJ2-5, with TRBD1 identical over 8 bases. The junction had 6 bases not matched to a gene; V was cut back by 5 bases and J by 1 base. The CDR3 runs 15 residues. CDR1 SGHVS and CDR2 FNYEAQ come from the germline V gene. The DNA of the CDR3 is TGTGCCAGCAGCCCAGGACAGGGCATCCAAGAGACCCAGTACTTC. This translates into CASSPGQGIQETQYF.

The chain joins TRBV11-2 to TRBJ2-3; D not certain. Germline assignment: CDR1 SGHAT and CDR2 FQNNGV. The CDR3 runs 11 residues. The V end lost 5 bases, the J end lost 6 bases, and 6 bases lay between the germline ends. CDR3: CASSLRDTQYF. The CDR3 nucleotides are TGTGCCAGCAGCCTGAGGGATACGCAGTATTTT.

V gene TRBV4-1 combines with J gene TRBJ2-3; D not certain. Trimming took off 0 bases at V and 8 bases at J, with 9 bases between the two ends. The CDR3 runs to 13 residues. Looked up from germline, CDR1 is MGHRA and CDR2 is YSYEKL. The CDR3 is CASSQDPAPTQYF. CDR3 nucleotide sequence: TGCGCCAGCAGCCAAGACCCCGCCCCTACGCAGTATTTT.

This clone was picked up a small number of times. This rearrangement joins TRBV5-1 to TRBJ1-2, with 7 nucleotides matching TRBD1. The CDR3 has 14 amino acids. Germline V lookup: CDR1 SGHRS, CDR2 YFSETQ. V shed 5 bases and J 4 bases; nucleotides not matched to a gene: 8. CDR3 loop: CASSQGGNLYGYTF. The DNA for the CDR3 is TGCGCCAGCAGTCAGGGGGGGAATCTCTATGGCTACACCTTC.

The rearrangement links TRBV7-3 to TRBJ1-5; D is possibly TRBD1 (5 bases). The V gene's germline CDR1 is SGHTA and CDR2 FQGTGA. Trimming shortened V by 5 bases and J by 4 bases, and 9 bases separated the two germline ends. The CDR3 consists of 13 residues. DNA of the CDR3: TGTGCCAGCAGCCCCGGGGCGAATCAGCCCCAGCATTTT. It translates to CASSPGANQPQHF. Drawing the rest from reference TRBV7-3 and TRBJ1-5, the complete variable domain is GAGVSQTPSNKVTEKGKYVELRCDPISGHTALYWYRQSLGQGPEFLIYFQGTGAADDSGLPNDRFFAVRPEGSVSTLKIQRTERGDSAVYLCASSPGANQPQHFGDGTRLSIL.